This TCR beta chain was identified during a study of ipilimumab plus nivolumab after autologous stem cell transplantation. On the study more broadly: DLBCL patients had primary refractory or relapsed disease. Findings of the study overall: Per the authors, repertoire, Treg and microbiota data justify further study.

Checkpoint therapy with ipilimumab 1 mg/kg began 14 to 28 days after transplant. Details on this clone: As yet, its antigen is unknown. The same CDR3 is also encoded by other DNA sequences in this sample.

Only in-frame clones appear in the TCRdb table, and some are missing; sequencing was by immunoSEQ multiplex PCR. Of 15,000 to 20,000 clones listed, approximately 85% are singletons. This CDR3 spans 17 amino acids. The ends were cut back, 6 bases at V and 4 bases at J, with 24 bases in the middle. Per the germline V gene, CDR1 is KGHSH and CDR2 is LQKENI. The chain joins TRBV18 to TRBJ1-2; D gene ambiguous. Sequences were derived from PBMCs, sampled in a trial of ipilimumab plus nivolumab as post-transplant consolidation. This sequence was found in a male donor with diffuse large B-cell lymphoma. The CDR3 protein is CASSSRQERVGSYGYTF. The CDR3 DNA is TGTGCCAGCTCGTCCCGGCAGGAGAGGGTGGGGTCCTATGGCTACACCTTC.